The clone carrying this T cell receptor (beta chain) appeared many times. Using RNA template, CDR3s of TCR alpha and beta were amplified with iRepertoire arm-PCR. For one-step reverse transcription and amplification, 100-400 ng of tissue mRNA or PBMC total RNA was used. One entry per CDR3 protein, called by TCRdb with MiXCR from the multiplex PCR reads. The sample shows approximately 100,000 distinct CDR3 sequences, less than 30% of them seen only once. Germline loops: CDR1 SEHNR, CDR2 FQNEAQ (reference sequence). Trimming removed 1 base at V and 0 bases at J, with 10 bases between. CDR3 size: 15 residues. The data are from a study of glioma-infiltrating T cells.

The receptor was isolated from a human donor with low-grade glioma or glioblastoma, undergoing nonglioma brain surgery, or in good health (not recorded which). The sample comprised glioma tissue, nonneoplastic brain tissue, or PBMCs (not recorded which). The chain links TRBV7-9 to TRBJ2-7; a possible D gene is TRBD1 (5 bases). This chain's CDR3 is CASSLGGVVSYEQYF. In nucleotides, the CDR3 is TGTGCCAGCAGCTTAGGGGGCGTTGTCTCCTACGAGCAGTACTTC.